Following are 3 T cell receptor beta chains from one sample sequenced in a study of T cell repertoires in cytomegalovirus infection. MiXCR, applied by TCRdb to the reads, yields one record per CDR3 protein. The sample lists fewer than 550,000 distinct CDR3 sequences; roughly 29% were seen once. Sequenced: PBMCs. The receptors were gathered from a human donor in good health (CMV status not recorded). Some clones in this sample may be carry-over from other donors' samples.

The table lists this clonotype with a few counts. The J gene is TRBJ2-7, the V gene TRBV5-6, with 14 bases that match TRBD2. This CDR3 region has 15 residues. Trimming at V came to 4 bases and at J to 5 bases, leaving 5 bases not matched to a gene. Germline assignment: CDR1 SGHDT and CDR2 YYEEEE. CDR3 amino acids: CASSPGLAGVHEQYF. In DNA form, the CDR3 reads TGTGCCAGCAGCCCGGGACTAGCGGGAGTACACGAGCAGTACTTC. Using reference TRBV5-6 and TRBJ2-7 for the parts outside the CDR3, the full variable domain is DAGVTQSPTHLIKTRGQQVTLRCSPKSGHDTVSWYQQALGQGPQFIFQYYEEEERQRGNFPDRFSGHQFPNYSSELNVNALLLGDSALYLCASSPGLAGVHEQYFGPGTRLTVT.

The chain combines TRBV6-1 with TRBJ1-5; D gene unclear. Germline V gene data show CDR1 as MNHNS and CDR2 as SASEGT. The CDR3 spans 19 residues. Trimming left V 0 bases short and J 1 base short, with 19 bases between. CDR3 nucleotides: TGTGCCAGCAGTGAAGCGGGTGGTTCCCCCCGTCTGAGCAATCAGCCCCAGCATTTT. Protein: CASSEAGGSPRLSNQPQHF.

A few counts support this clonotype. This chain connects TRBV11-2 to TRBJ1-1; 11 nucleotides match TRBD1. Germline assignment: CDR1 SGHAT and CDR2 FQNNGV. CDR3 length: 16 amino acids. Germline trimming cut 1 base from V and 8 bases from J; bases unmatched to any gene: 9. This CDR3 reads CASSLAVDRGRREAFF. The CDR3 DNA is TGTGCCAGCAGCTTAGCCGTGGACAGGGGGCGTCGGGAAGCTTTCTTT.